This T cell receptor (beta chain) was identified in a study of cytomegalovirus exposure and HLA in healthy donors. Study conclusions and caveats: Presence/absence results assume similar sequencing depth per donor, which may not hold. In a later analysis, HLA-C alleles had the fewest associated TCRs, DRB1 alleles the most. Apart from CMV serostatus, no immune exposure information was available.

A note on this clone: Its antigen is still unknown.

The CDR3 sequence is 15 residues long. V was pared by 4 bases and J by 7 bases, with 6 bases of the junction left unmatched. Germline CDR1 and CDR2: MNHEY and SMNVEV (reference sequence). Amplification used 60 Vbeta primers and 13 Jbeta primers. In the study's own analysis: Later, an analysis found tens of millions of unique TCR beta chains, and 10 million to 11 million of these were shared. Here immunoSEQ multiplex PCR was the method, and the copy in TCRdb shows in-frame clones only, minus some. D and trimming come from the DNA, and the V and J calls and clone size come from that table. The sample comprises approximately 160,000 clones, about three quarters of which are singletons, and approximately 2.9% rests with the top ten.

This TCR was recovered from a woman aged 40 to 55 in good health and CMV-seropositive. V is TRBV27 and J is TRBJ2-1; 11 bases are a match to TRBD1. Sequences were obtained from PBMCs. The CDR3 here is CASSWDRGGSNEQFF. The DNA of the CDR3 is TGTGCCAGCAGTTGGGACAGGGGGGGGTCAAATGAGCAGTTCTTC.